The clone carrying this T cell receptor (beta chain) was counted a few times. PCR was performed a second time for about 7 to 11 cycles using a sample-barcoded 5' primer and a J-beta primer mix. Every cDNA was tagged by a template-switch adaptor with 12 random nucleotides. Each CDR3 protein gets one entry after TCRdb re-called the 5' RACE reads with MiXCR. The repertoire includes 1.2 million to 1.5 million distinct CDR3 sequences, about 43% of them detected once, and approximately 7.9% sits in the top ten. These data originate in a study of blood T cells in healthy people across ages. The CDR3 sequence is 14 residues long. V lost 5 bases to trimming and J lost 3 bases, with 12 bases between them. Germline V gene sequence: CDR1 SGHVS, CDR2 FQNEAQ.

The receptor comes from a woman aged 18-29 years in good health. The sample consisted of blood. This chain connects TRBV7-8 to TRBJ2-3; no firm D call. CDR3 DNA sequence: TGTGCCAGCAGCCAACGGATCGATACAGATACGCAGTATTTT. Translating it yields CASSQRIDTDTQYF.